The 16 T cell receptor beta chains presented below share a single source sample, sequenced in a study of T cells in Graves' hyperthyroidism and ophthalmopathy. The CDR3 regions of TCR beta were amplified from RNA transcripts. Primed by the HTBI set, a first-round RT-PCR was run on the TCR CDR3. TCRdb analysed the multiplex PCR reads with MiXCR anew, one entry per CDR3 protein. The sample consists of hundreds of thousands of distinct CDR3 sequences, about 15% of them appearing once. The specimen was blood. All receptors come from a woman aged 30 to 39 with Graves' hyperthyroidism that later progressed to Graves' ophthalmopathy.

This clonotype has at least ten counts. The J gene is TRBJ2-2, the V gene TRBV6-1, with D perhaps matching TRBD1 (6 bases). Trimming shortened V by 10 bases and J by 1 base, and 13 bases separated the two germline ends. The germline gives CDR1 MNHNS, CDR2 SASEGT. This CDR3 region has 14 residues. The CDR3 is CAIAPDRNTGELFF. CDR3 nucleotides: TGTGCCATCGCGCCGGACAGGAACACCGGGGAGCTGTTTTTT.

This clonotype was recorded many times. The genes are TRBV28 and TRBJ1-1; 11 bases are shared with TRBD1. V lost 1 base to trimming and J lost 7 bases; unmatched junction nucleotides: 2. Germline CDR1 is MDHEN and CDR2 is SYDVKM. The CDR3 extends over 14 amino acids. The CDR3 bases are TGTGCCAGCAGTTTATTGGGACAGGGGGTTGAAGCTTTCTTT. Translated, it gives CASSLLGQGVEAFF. The whole variable domain, filled in from reference TRBV28 and TRBJ1-1, reads DVKVTQSSRYLVKRTGEKVFLECVQDMDHENMFWYRQDPGLGLRLIYFSYDVKMKEKGDIPEGYSVSREKKERFSLILESASTNQTSMYLCASSLLGQGVEAFFGQGTRLTVV.

Ten or more counts support this clonotype. The chain combines TRBV9 with TRBJ2-7; TRBD1 matches 8 bases. This CDR3 region has 14 residues. Germline CDR1 is SGDLS and CDR2 is YYNGEE. V was pared by 0 bases and J by 4 bases, with 3 bases of the junction left unmatched. The DNA of the CDR3 is TGTGCCAGCAGCGTAGCAGGGGGCGAGTACGAGCAGTACTTC. Translating gives CASSVAGGEYEQYF.

This clonotype was counted between two and nine times. The J gene is TRBJ2-7, the V gene TRBV6-5, with TRBD2 identical over 10 bases. The CDR3 extends over 17 amino acids. The trim removed 2 bases at V and 3 bases at J, leaving 10 bases unmatched. From germline, CDR1 is MNHEY and CDR2 SVGAGI. DNA of the CDR3: TGTGCCAGCAGTTACAACCTAGCGGGAGAACTATTCTACGAGCAGTACTTC. This encodes CASSYNLAGELFYEQYF.

This clonotype occurred many times. The chain couples TRBV20-1 to TRBJ1-1, with D unclear. CDR3 size: 13 residues. V gave up 3 bases and J gave up 2 bases, with 10 bases separating them. Germline CDR1 and CDR2: DFQATT and SNEGSKA (reference sequence). CDR3 amino acids: CSASAAINTEAFF. CDR3 in DNA: TGCAGTGCTAGTGCGGCTATAAACACTGAAGCTTTCTTT.

This clonotype showed up many times. The J gene is TRBJ2-1, the V gene TRBV28; D is tentatively TRBD1 or TRBD2 (5 bases each). This CDR3 contains 15 residues. Germline loops: CDR1 MDHEN, CDR2 SYDVKM. Trimming shortened V by 4 bases and J by 9 bases, and 19 bases separated the two germline ends. In DNA form, the CDR3 reads TGTGCCAGCAGTTCGCCGGGACCACTTCGGGGTGAGCAGTTCTTC. Translation: CASSSPGPLRGEQFF.

Of note for this clonotype: The CDR3 carries no conserved terminal phenylalanine or tryptophan, so it likely arises from a read error. The chain uses TRBV7-2 and TRBJ2-1, with TRBD2 matching over 7 bases. Germline CDR1 reads SGHTA; CDR2 reads FQGNSA. V gave up 4 bases and J gave up 1 base; unmatched junction bases: 7. This CDR3 has 16 amino acids. The CDR3 here is CASSSPGLVSYNEQFC. The CDR3 DNA is TGTGCCAGCAGCTCCCCTGGACTAGTGTCCTACAATGAGCAGTTCTGC.

This clonotype has only a few counts. The chain has TRBV2 and TRBJ2-5; 12 positions agree with TRBD2. The trim removed 5 bases at V and 5 bases at J, leaving 18 bases unmatched. In germline, CDR1 is SNHLY, CDR2 FYNNEI. The CDR3 loop spans 19 amino acids. As DNA, the CDR3 is TGTGCCAGCAGTCAATGGACAGGGGGTATTCTAGCGGGAGGGGAGACCCAGTACTTC. Its protein is CASSQWTGGILAGGETQYF.

This clonotype has at least ten counts. The chain is built from TRBV28 and TRBJ1-3; D gene unclear. V gave up 5 bases and J gave up 8 bases, with 10 bases separating them. The CDR3 runs 12 residues. Germline values: CDR1 MDHEN, CDR2 SYDVKM. Written as DNA, the CDR3 is TGTGCCAGCAGTCCCCGCAGAGACACCATATATTTT. This codes for CASSPRRDTIYF. Complete variable domain (other parts from reference TRBV28 and TRBJ1-3): DVKVTQSSRYLVKRTGEKVFLECVQDMDHENMFWYRQDPGLGLRLIYFSYDVKMKEKGDIPEGYSVSREKKERFSLILESASTNQTSMYLCASSPRRDTIYFGEGSWLTVV.

Note on this clonotype: A much larger clone lies a single base off, so this may be a read error. The chain uses TRBV6-1 and TRBJ2-2, with a weak D call TRBD2 (5 bases). The CDR3 is 16 residues long. The V gene lost 6 bases and the J gene lost 0 bases, with 14 bases spanning the gap. Germline lookup yields CDR1 MNHNS and CDR2 SASEGT. This chain's CDR3 is CASRKEDAANTGELFF. The CDR3 bases are TGTGCCAGCAGAAAGGAGGATGCCGCGAACACCGGGGAGCTGTTTTTT.

This clonotype was counted many times. This rearrangement joins TRBV6-1 to TRBJ2-4, with 7 bases fitting TRBD2. Trimming at V came to 8 bases and at J to 10 bases, leaving 8 bases not matched to a gene. The CDR3 loop spans 12 amino acids. The V gene's germline CDR1 is MNHNS and CDR2 SASEGT. The CDR3 sequence is CASRGRESIQYF. CDR3 nucleotides: TGTGCCAGCCGTGGGCGGGAGTCGATTCAGTACTTC.

This clonotype was seen many times. V is TRBV2 and J is TRBJ1-1, with D possibly matching TRBD1 (6 bases). In germline, CDR1 is SNHLY, CDR2 FYNNEI. Trimming left V 7 bases short and J 4 bases short, with 13 bases between. The CDR3 has 13 residues. The CDR3 nucleotides read TGTGCCAGCAATTCAGGGGTGGCCACTGAAGCTTTCTTT. Translated, it gives CASNSGVATEAFF.

The gene calls are TRBV29-1 and TRBJ1-1, with TRBD1 matching over 10 bases. With 7 bases clipped from V and 5 bases from J, the junction kept 7 bases outside the gene matches. CDR1 and CDR2 (germline): SQVTM, ANQGSEA. The CDR3 has 13 amino acids. The CDR3 loop reads CSAVGQGVTEAFF. The CDR3 nucleotides are TGCAGCGCTGTAGGACAGGGGGTTACTGAAGCTTTCTTT. Supplemented by reference TRBV29-1 and TRBJ1-1, the full variable domain reads SAVISQKPSRDICQRGTSLTIQCQVDSQVTMMFWYRQQPGQSLTLIATANQGSEATYESGFVIDKFPISRPNLTFSTLTVSNMSPEDSSIYLCSAVGQGVTEAFFGQGTRLTVV.

This clonotype has a count of ten or more. CDR3 DNA: TGTGCCAGCAGCCAGGGACAGGGACTACCCTCCGAGCAGTACTTC. Its protein is CASSQGQGLPSEQYF. The chain couples TRBV3-1 to TRBJ2-7; 9 bases fit TRBD1. V was pared by 3 bases and J by 6 bases, with 9 bases of the junction left unmatched. This CDR3 is built from 15 residues. Germline V CDR1 and CDR2: LGHDT, YNNKEL (reference sequence).

Ten or more counts support this clonotype. The chain employs TRBV19 and TRBJ1-1; D call uncertain. The CDR3 runs to 11 residues. Germline V CDR1 and CDR2: LNHDA, SQIVND (reference sequence). The ends were cut back, 4 bases at V and 6 bases at J, with 6 bases in the middle. CDR3 sequence: CASSTMAEAFF. Here the CDR3 DNA reads TGTGCCAGTAGTACCATGGCTGAAGCTTTCTTT.

The chain carries TRBV19 and TRBJ2-3; the D gene is possibly TRBD2 (6 bases). Germline V CDR1 and CDR2: LNHDA, SQIVND (reference sequence). V was clipped by 3 bases and J by 1 base, with 11 bases between them. The CDR3 has 15 amino acids. The CDR3 coding sequence is TGTGCCAGTAGTATTGTAGCGGCCGGCACAGATACGCAGTATTTT. Protein sequence: CASSIVAAGTDTQYF.